This entry lists 10 T cell receptor beta chains sequenced from one sample in a study of T cell responses to AZD1222 COVID-19 vaccine. Repertoires were generated with immunoSEQ multiplex PCR, while TCRdb's copy carries only in-frame clones and drops some. The sample records 160,000 or so clones, 80% to 95% being singletons. This specimen consisted of peripheral blood, obtained on day 0 of AZD1222 vaccination. These receptors originate from an adult in good health.

This rearrangement joins TRBV30 to TRBJ1-1, with D hard to call. Trimming left V 0 bases short and J 2 bases short, with 13 bases between. CDR3 length: 15 amino acids. Germline V gene sequence: CDR1 GTSNPN, CDR2 SVGIG (reference sequence). The CDR3 here is CAWSVWRGGNTEAFF. The DNA of the CDR3 is TGTGCCTGGAGTGTCTGGAGAGGTGGTAACACTGAAGCTTTCTTT.

The rearrangement joins TRBV6-5 to TRBJ1-1; 7 nucleotides agree with TRBD1. V lost 5 bases and J lost 4; bases outside the gene matches: 1. The CDR3 length is 12 residues. The V gene's germline CDR1 is MNHEY and CDR2 SVGAGI. The CDR3 is CASSRDSTEAFF. The CDR3 DNA is TGTGCCAGCAGTCGGGACAGCACTGAAGCTTTCTTT.

V is TRBV28 and J is TRBJ1-1; D possibly corresponds to TRBD1 (5 bases). Germline loops: CDR1 MDHEN, CDR2 SYDVKM. V lost 7 bases and J lost 1, with 13 bases in between. This CDR3 comprises 14 residues. This CDR3 is CASNRARANTEAFF. DNA for the CDR3: TGTGCCAGCAATCGGGCCAGGGCGAACACTGAAGCTTTCTTT. Full variable domain (rest looked up from reference TRBV28 and TRBJ1-1): DVKVTQSSRYLVKRTGEKVFLECVQDMDHENMFWYRQDPGLGLRLIYFSYDVKMKEKGDIPEGYSVSREKKERFSLILESASTNQTSMYLCASNRARANTEAFFGQGTRLTVV.

The V and J genes are TRBV27 and TRBJ1-1, with TRBD1 matching over 7 bases. V lost 2 bases to trimming and J lost 0 bases; unmatched junction nucleotides: 9. There are 17 residues in the CDR3. Germline CDR1 MNHEY, CDR2 SMNVEV (reference sequence). The CDR3 region has the DNA TGTGCCAGCAGTTTAAGTGGGACAGCACTAGTGAACACTGAAGCTTTCTTT. Translation: CASSLSGTALVNTEAFF.

This clone showed up just once. The CDR3 bases are TGTGCCAGCTCATCGCCGGGACAGGGTCTAGATACGCAGTATTTT. Its translation is CASSSPGQGLDTQYF. This chain links TRBV18 with TRBJ2-3; 9 bases fit TRBD1. Per germline, CDR1 KGHSH and CDR2 LQKENI. With V trimmed by 5 bases and J by 5 bases, 8 bases remained unmatched. The CDR3 consists of 15 residues.

The V call is TRBV7-2, the J call TRBJ1-2; perhaps TRBD1 as D (6 bases). Trimming removed 1 base at V and 6 bases at J, with 9 bases between. Germline lookup yields CDR1 SGHTA and CDR2 FQGNSA. The CDR3 length is 13 residues. The CDR3 here is CASSLGGLNGYTF. The CDR3 DNA reads TGTGCCAGCAGCTTAGGGGGGCTCAATGGCTACACCTTC. The variable domain in full, with the rest retrieved from reference TRBV7-2 and TRBJ1-2, is GAGVSQSPSNKVTEKGKDVELRCDPISGHTALYWYRQSLGQGLEFLIYFQGNSAPDKSGLPSDRFSAERTGGSVSTLTIQRTQQEDSAVYLCASSLGGLNGYTFGSGTRLTVV.

The V call is TRBV3-1 (or the pseudogene TRBV3-2), the J call TRBJ1-6; tentative D call: TRBD1 (6 bases). Trimming shortened V by 8 bases and J by 6 bases, and 14 bases separated the two germline ends. Germline V gives CDR1 LGHDT, CDR2 YNNKEL (reference sequence). The CDR3 has 14 amino acids. This chain's CDR3 is CASGTGTINSPLHF. The CDR3 nucleotides read TGTGCCAGCGGAACGGGGACAATTAATTCACCCCTCCACTTT.

The chain recombines TRBV7-9 with TRBJ2-1; the D is unclear. There are 14 residues in the CDR3. CDR1 SEHNR and CDR2 FQNEAQ come from the germline V gene (reference sequence). V shed 1 base and J shed 8 bases, with 12 bases lying between them. CDR3 amino acids: CASSLVVSHDEQFF. The CDR3 DNA sequence: TGTGCCAGCAGCTTAGTGGTTAGTCACGATGAGCAGTTCTTC.

This chain joins TRBV6-5 and TRBJ1-3, with 10 nucleotides matching TRBD1. Per germline, CDR1 MNHEY and CDR2 SVGAGI. After removal of 6 bases from V and 4 bases from J, the junction contained 6 bases not matched to a gene. The CDR3 spans 15 residues. CDR3 loop: CASRSTGGRGNTIYF. The CDR3 DNA follows: TGTGCCAGCAGATCGACAGGGGGCAGGGGAAACACCATATATTTT.

The chain uses TRBV9 and TRBJ1-1; 8 nucleotides line up with TRBD1. Germline CDR1 and CDR2: SGDLS and YYNGEE. This CDR3 is 15 amino acids long. After removal of 0 bases from V and 1 base from J, the junction contained 2 bases not matched to a gene. The CDR3 region has the DNA TGTGCCAGCAGCGTAGTAGGACAGGGGAACACTGAAGCTTTCTTT. Residues: CASSVVGQGNTEAFF. Looking up the rest from reference TRBV9 and TRBJ1-1 gives the full variable domain: DSGVTQTPKHLITATGQRVTLRCSPRSGDLSVYWYQQSLDQGLQFLIQYYNGEERAKGNILERFSAQQFPDLHSELNLSSLELGDSALYFCASSVVGQGNTEAFFGQGTRLTVV.